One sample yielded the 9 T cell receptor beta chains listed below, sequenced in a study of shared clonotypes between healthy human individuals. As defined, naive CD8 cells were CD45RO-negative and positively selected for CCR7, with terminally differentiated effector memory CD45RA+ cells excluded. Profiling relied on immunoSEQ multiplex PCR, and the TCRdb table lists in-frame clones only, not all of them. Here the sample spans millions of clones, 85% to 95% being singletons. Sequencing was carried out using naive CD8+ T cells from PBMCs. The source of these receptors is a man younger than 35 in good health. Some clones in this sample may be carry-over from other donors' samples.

The DNA for the CDR3 is TGTGCCAGCAGCCAGGGTGACGAGCAGTACTTC. Translated, it gives CASSQGDEQYF. V is TRBV9 and J is TRBJ2-7; a possible D gene is TRBD1 (5 bases). The CDR3 is 11 amino acids. CDR1 SGDLS and CDR2 YYNGEE come from the germline V gene. V was shortened by 4 bases and J by 5 bases, with 7 bases between the two germline ends. Full variable domain (remainder filled in from reference TRBV9 and TRBJ2-7): DSGVTQTPKHLITATGQRVTLRCSPRSGDLSVYWYQQSLDQGLQFLIQYYNGEERAKGNILERFSAQQFPDLHSELNLSSLELGDSALYFCASSQGDEQYFGPGTRLTVT.

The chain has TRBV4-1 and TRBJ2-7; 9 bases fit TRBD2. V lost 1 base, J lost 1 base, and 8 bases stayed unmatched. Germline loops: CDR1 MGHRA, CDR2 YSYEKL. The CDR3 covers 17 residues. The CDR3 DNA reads TGCGCCAGCAGCCAAGCTAGCGGGGTAGACCTATCCTACGAGCAGTACTTC. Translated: CASSQASGVDLSYEQYF.

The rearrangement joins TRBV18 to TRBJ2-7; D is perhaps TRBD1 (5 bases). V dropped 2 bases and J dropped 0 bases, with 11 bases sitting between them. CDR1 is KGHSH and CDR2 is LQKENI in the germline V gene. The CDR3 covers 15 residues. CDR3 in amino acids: CASSPGQGVSYEQYF. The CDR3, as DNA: TGTGCCAGCTCACCAGGGCAGGGCGTCTCCTACGAGCAGTACTTC.

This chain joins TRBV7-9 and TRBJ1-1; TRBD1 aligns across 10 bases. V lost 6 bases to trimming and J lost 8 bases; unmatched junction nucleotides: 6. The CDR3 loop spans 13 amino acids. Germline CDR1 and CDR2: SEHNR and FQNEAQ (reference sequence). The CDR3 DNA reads TGTGCCAGCAGGGACGGGACAGGGGCCGAAGCTTTCTTT. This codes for CASRDGTGAEAFF.

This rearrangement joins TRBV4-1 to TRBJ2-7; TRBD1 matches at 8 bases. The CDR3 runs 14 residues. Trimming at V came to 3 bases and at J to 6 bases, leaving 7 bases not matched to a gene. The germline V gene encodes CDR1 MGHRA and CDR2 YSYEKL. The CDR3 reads CASSHHGQGSEQYF. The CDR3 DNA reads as TGCGCCAGCAGCCACCACGGACAGGGTAGCGAGCAGTACTTC.

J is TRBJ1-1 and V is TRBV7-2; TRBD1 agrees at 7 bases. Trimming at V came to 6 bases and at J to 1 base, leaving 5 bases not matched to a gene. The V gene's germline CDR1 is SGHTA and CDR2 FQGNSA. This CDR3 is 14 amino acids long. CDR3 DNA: TGTGCCAGCAGACAACAGGGGTGGAACACTGAAGCTTTCTTT. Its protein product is CASRQQGWNTEAFF.

In DNA, the CDR3 is TGCGCCAGCAGCCAAGATCTAAGGACCGTGAACACTGAAGCTTTCTTT. It translates to CASSQDLRTVNTEAFF. This chain uses TRBV4-1 with TRBJ1-1; D unresolved. The CDR3 spans 16 residues. Trimming removed 0 bases from V and 0 bases from J, with 11 bases in between. Looked up from germline, CDR1 is MGHRA and CDR2 is YSYEKL.

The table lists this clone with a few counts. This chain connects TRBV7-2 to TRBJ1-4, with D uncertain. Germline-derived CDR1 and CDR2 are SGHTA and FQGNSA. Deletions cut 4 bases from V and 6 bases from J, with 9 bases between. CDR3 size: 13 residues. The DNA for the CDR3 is TGTGCCAGCAGCTCCCTTGTCGATGAAAAACTGTTTTTT. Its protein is CASSSLVDEKLFF.

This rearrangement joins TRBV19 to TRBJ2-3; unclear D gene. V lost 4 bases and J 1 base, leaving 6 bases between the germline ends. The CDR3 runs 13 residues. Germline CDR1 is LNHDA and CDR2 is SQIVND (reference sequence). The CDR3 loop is CASSTGRTDTQYF. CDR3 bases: TGTGCCAGTAGTACAGGTCGCACAGATACGCAGTATTTT.